This T cell receptor beta chain derives from a study of blood T cells in healthy people across ages. The CDR3 totals 14 residues. The total RNA that was extracted per sample amounted to at least 5 micrograms. The second PCR ran 7 to 11 cycles with a sample-barcoded 5' primer and J-beta primers. TCRdb re-derived calls from the 5' RACE reads in MiXCR, one entry per CDR3 protein. The sample lists some 890,000 distinct CDR3 sequences; around 29% were seen once. This same sample was also taken into another study, of T cells of mothers and their children. This second report adds: Extraction yielded RNA that went, in full, into cDNA synthesis at approximately 1.4 ug per 15 ul.

The sequenced material came from blood. This chain links TRBV21-1 with TRBJ2-1; the table's D call TRBD1 went unverified against the DNA. TRBV21-1 is a known pseudogene. This TCR was sampled from a woman in her 40s in good health. The CDR3 protein is CASFPGENYNEQFF. DNA for the CDR3: TGTGCCAGCTTCCCAGGGGAAAACTACAATGAGCAGTTCTTC.